A single sample gave rise to the 27 T cell receptor beta chains below, sequenced in a study of T-cell memory formation after mild COVID-19. TCRdb independently ran MiXCR on the 5' RACE reads; one entry per CDR3 protein. The data hold 350,000 to 400,000 distinct CDR3 sequences, with 20% to 25% observed a single time. Sequencing input: PBMCs or a T cell subset sorted from them (not recorded which). These TCRs come from an adult woman who had mild COVID-19 (a few samples of this study predate the infection). Cell type and time point are not known.

This clonotype was observed a few times. The gene calls are TRBV13 and TRBJ2-7; 7 bases agree with TRBD2. With 5 bases clipped from V and 1 base from J, the junction kept 8 bases outside the gene matches. The CDR3 consists of 15 residues. Germline V lookup: CDR1 PRHDT, CDR2 FYEKMQ (reference sequence). The CDR3 loop is CASSPRGAGSYEQYF. The CDR3 coding sequence is TGTGCCAGCAGCCCCCGGGGAGCGGGGTCCTACGAGCAGTACTTC.

The chain combines TRBV12-3 or TRBV12-4 with TRBJ2-1, with 9 bases that match TRBD2. V shed 6 bases, J shed 5 bases, and the junction held 8 bases outside the gene matches. CDR3 length: 15 residues. CDR3 coding DNA: TGTGCCAGCAGCTTGGGACTAGCCGTGCACAATGAGCAGTTCTTC. Amino acid sequence: CASSLGLAVHNEQFF.

V usage is TRBV5-1 and J usage is TRBJ2-5; D ambiguous. Per the germline V gene, CDR1 is SGHRS and CDR2 is YFSETQ. V lost 10 bases to trimming and J lost 2 bases, with 12 bases between them. This CDR3 has 12 residues. CDR3 nucleotide sequence: TGCGCCGAGGCGAACAGTCAAGAGACCCAGTACTTC. Its translation is CAEANSQETQYF.

In this sample, this clonotype turned up a few times. This chain links TRBV30 with TRBJ2-3; 8 nucleotides agree with TRBD1. This CDR3 is 15 amino acids long. V lost 5 bases, J lost 4 bases, and 11 bases stayed unmatched. The V gene's germline CDR1 is GTSNPN and CDR2 SVGIG (reference sequence). The DNA for the CDR3 is TGTGCCTGGGTCGGGGTCAGGGGGCCTTCAGATACGCAGTATTTT. Translating gives CAWVGVRGPSDTQYF.

This chain uses TRBV12-3 or TRBV12-4 with TRBJ1-4, with 7 positions matching TRBD1. The V gene end was trimmed by 3 bases and the J gene end by 3 bases; junction bases not matched to a gene: 4. This CDR3 contains 15 residues. CDR3 in amino acids: CASSLRGQANEKLFF. CDR3 nucleotide sequence: TGTGCCAGCAGTTTGAGGGGGCAGGCTAATGAAAAACTGTTTTTT.

This clonotype was seen ten or more times. The chain combines TRBV20-1 with TRBJ2-3; D not certain. The germline V gene encodes CDR1 DFQATT and CDR2 SNEGSKA (reference sequence). This CDR3 contains 16 residues. Between the trimmed V and J ends, which lost 1 base and 0 bases, there was a span of 14 bases. The CDR3 is CSARAGEVTSTDTQYF. DNA for the CDR3: TGCAGTGCTAGAGCTGGCGAGGTGACTAGCACAGATACGCAGTATTTT.

The chain employs TRBV7-8 and TRBJ2-2; D possibly corresponds to TRBD2 (6 bases). CDR3 size: 15 residues. Germline V CDR1 and CDR2: SGHVS, FQNEAQ. The ends were cut back, 2 bases at V and 1 base at J, with 8 bases in the middle. Here the CDR3 DNA reads TGTGCCAGCAGCTTAAGGCGGGAGAACACCGGGGAGCTGTTTTTT. This translates into CASSLRRENTGELFF.

The CDR3, as DNA: TGCGCCAGCAGCCTCCCTACTCGAGAAAAACTGTTTTTT. This translates into CASSLPTREKLFF. The chain has TRBV5-1 and TRBJ1-4; D is ambiguous. The CDR3 contains 13 residues. Trimming shortened V by 4 bases and J by 8 bases, and 12 bases separated the two germline ends. Germline assignment: CDR1 SGHRS and CDR2 YFSETQ.

This chain links TRBV15 with TRBJ2-1; D unclear. Germline V gene sequence: CDR1 LNHNV, CDR2 YYDKDF (reference sequence). Trimming took off 9 bases at V and 0 bases at J, with 12 bases between the two ends. This CDR3 has 14 residues. In nucleotides, the CDR3 is TGTGCCACGAGAACGACCAGCTCCTACAATGAGCAGTTCTTC. This translates into CATRTTSSYNEQFF. Filled out from reference TRBV15 and TRBJ2-1, the complete variable domain reads DAMVIQNPRYQVTQFGKPVTLSCSQTLNHNVMYWYQQKSSQAPKLLFHYYDKDFNNEADTPDNFQSRRPNTSFCFLDIRSPGLGDTAMYLCATRTTSSYNEQFFGPGTRLTVL.

The chain is built from TRBV12-3 or TRBV12-4 and TRBJ2-2; TRBD2 aligns across 8 bases. The length of the CDR3 is 15 residues. The junction had 5 bases not matched to a gene; V was cut back by 4 bases and J by 4 bases. The CDR3 DNA follows: TGTGCCAGCAGTTCGGGGGGGTCGGGCACCGGGGAGCTGTTTTTT. Its translation: CASSSGGSGTGELFF.

This chain connects TRBV3-1 to TRBJ2-5; 9 positions agree with TRBD2. The ends lost 4 bases at V and 5 bases at J; junction bases unmatched: 8. The CDR3 loop spans 15 amino acids. Germline CDR1 reads LGHDT; CDR2 reads YNNKEL (reference sequence). The CDR3 loop reads CASSRTLAGHETQYF. As DNA, the CDR3 is TGTGCCAGCAGCCGTACACTAGCGGGCCACGAGACCCAGTACTTC.

CDR3 loop: CASSLVAGDLADTQYF. For the CDR3, the DNA is TGTGCCAGCAGCTTGGTAGCGGGTGATTTGGCAGATACGCAGTATTTT. V is TRBV7-6 and J is TRBJ2-3; 7 bases are shared with TRBD2. V trimming: 3 bases; J trimming: 4 bases; junction bases outside the gene matches: 10. Per germline, CDR1 SGHVS and CDR2 FNYEAQ. CDR3 length: 16 amino acids. Looking up the rest from reference TRBV7-6 and TRBJ2-3 gives the full variable domain: GAGVSQSPRYKVTKRGQDVALRCDPISGHVSLYWYRQALGQGPEFLTYFNYEAQQDKSGLPNDRFSAERPEGSISTLTIQRTEQRDSAMYRCASSLVAGDLADTQYFGPGTRLTVL.

Here the CDR3 DNA reads TGTGCCATCAGTGCCACAGCCGACGGTGGCTACACCTTC. Amino acids: CAISATADGGYTF. This sequence joins TRBV10-3 and TRBJ1-2; D uncertain. CDR3 length: 13 residues. Deletions cut 4 bases from V and 7 bases from J, with 13 bases between. Germline V gives CDR1 ENHRY, CDR2 SYGVKD.

The chain combines TRBV5-5 with TRBJ2-1, with D maybe TRBD1 (5 bases). The CDR3 totals 15 residues. Germline V gene sequence: CDR1 SGHKS, CDR2 YYEKEE (reference sequence). Between the trimmed V and J ends, which lost 5 bases and 0 bases, there was a span of 12 bases. DNA of the CDR3: TGTGCCAGCAGTCCTTGGGGCAACTCCTACAATGAGCAGTTCTTC. Translating gives CASSPWGNSYNEQFF.

The chain uses TRBV27 and TRBJ2-2, with D hard to call. Germline CDR1 MNHEY, CDR2 SMNVEV (reference sequence). CDR3 length: 14 residues. Trimming stripped 7 bases from V and 5 bases from J, with 14 bases between. The CDR3 bases are TGTGCCAGCATGTTTTATGAGAGAACCGGGGAGCTGTTTTTT. It is translated as CASMFYERTGELFF.

The chain couples TRBV20-1 to TRBJ1-2, with D unresolved. The CDR3 extends over 15 amino acids. Germline V gene sequence: CDR1 DFQATT, CDR2 SNEGSKA (reference sequence). Trimming took off 1 base at V and 2 bases at J, with 14 bases between the two ends. CDR3 amino acids: CSARAPRPRNYGYTF. The CDR3 DNA sequence: TGCAGTGCTAGAGCCCCCCGACCGAGGAACTATGGCTACACCTTC.

The rearrangement uses TRBV7-2 and TRBJ2-2, with a tentative D call TRBD2 (6 bases). The V gene's germline CDR1 is SGHTA and CDR2 FQGNSA. V was trimmed by 4 bases and J by 5 bases, leaving 11 bases between them. The CDR3 extends over 14 amino acids. In DNA form, the CDR3 reads TGTGCCAGCAGCTCAGGACTACAGACCGGGGAGCTGTTTTTT. Amino acids: CASSSGLQTGELFF.

The chain links TRBV5-1 to TRBJ1-3, with D perhaps TRBD1 (6 bases). This CDR3 spans 14 amino acids. Germline V gene lookup returns CDR1 SGHRS and CDR2 YFSETQ. V was trimmed by 4 bases and J by 8 bases, leaving 16 bases between them. CDR3 protein: CASSLRQGLDTIYF. The CDR3 region has the DNA TGCGCCAGCAGCCTACGGCAGGGGTTAGACACCATATATTTT.

The chain is built from TRBV4-1 and TRBJ1-4; no clear D gene. The CDR3 is 13 residues long. CDR1 is MGHRA and CDR2 is YSYEKL in the germline V gene. Between the trimmed V and J ends, which lost 3 bases and 17 bases, there was a span of 19 bases. CDR3 residues: CASSHFLGRGLFF. CDR3 coding DNA: TGCGCCAGCAGCCATTTCCTAGGAAGAGGCCTCTTTTTT.

The V call is TRBV10-1, the J call TRBJ2-5, with TRBD2 as a possible D gene (6 bases). The CDR3 is made up of 14 amino acids. Germline V CDR1 and CDR2: WNHNN, SYGVQD (reference sequence). V lost 6 bases to trimming and J lost 4 bases, with 15 bases between them. CDR3 nucleotides: TGCGCCAGCAGGTCCGGGAGTAGGGGAGAGACCCAGTACTTC. Translating gives CASRSGSRGETQYF.

The chain combines TRBV30 with TRBJ2-7, with D unclear. CDR3 length equals 11 residues. V was pared by 2 bases and J by 1 base, with 3 bases between. Germline lookup yields CDR1 GTSNPN and CDR2 SVGIG (reference sequence). The CDR3 is CAWSQSYEQYF. The CDR3 nucleotides read TGTGCCTGGAGTCAGTCCTACGAGCAGTACTTC.

This rearrangement joins TRBV5-1 to TRBJ2-1, with TRBD2 matching over 11 bases. Trimming cost V 3 bases and J 4 bases; bases outside gene matches: 6. This CDR3 comprises 16 residues. The germline V gene encodes CDR1 SGHRS and CDR2 YFSETQ. The CDR3 bases are TGCGCCAGCAGCTGGGGCGGGACTAGCGGTTACAATGAGCAGTTCTTC. Its protein is CASSWGGTSGYNEQFF.

CDR3 sequence: CASSSRAETQYF. In nucleotides, the CDR3 is TGTGCCAGCAGCTCGAGAGCGGAGACCCAGTACTTC. The chain employs TRBV7-9 and TRBJ2-5; D ambiguous. Germline CDR1 SEHNR, CDR2 FQNEAQ (reference sequence). This CDR3 has 12 amino acids. Trimming pared 4 bases from V and 5 bases from J, leaving 8 bases between.

This clonotype has a count of ten or more. CDR3 protein: CASNLGGNTGELFF. CDR3 coding DNA: TGTGCCAGCAACCTCGGAGGGAACACCGGGGAGCTGTTTTTT. V gene TRBV12-3 or TRBV12-4 combines with J gene TRBJ2-2; TRBD2 might be the D (5 bases). Between the trimmed V and J ends, which lost 7 bases and 1 base, there was a span of 10 bases. The CDR3 has 14 residues.

V and J are TRBV18 and TRBJ1-4, with 7 bases lining up with TRBD1. This CDR3 is 15 amino acids long. Per the germline V gene, CDR1 is KGHSH and CDR2 is LQKENI. Unmatched junction bases numbered 5, after V lost 2 bases and J lost 5 bases. This chain's CDR3 is CASSPGAGGNEKLFF. DNA for the CDR3: TGTGCCAGCTCACCAGGGGCAGGGGGAAATGAAAAACTGTTTTTT. The whole variable domain, remainder taken from reference TRBV18 and TRBJ1-4, is NAGVMQNPRHLVRRRGQEARLRCSPMKGHSHVYWYRQLPEEGLKFMVYLQKENIIDESGMPKERFSAEFPKEGPSILRIQQVVRGDSAAYFCASSPGAGGNEKLFFGSGTQLSVL.

This clonotype was seen a few times. The chain has TRBV9 and TRBJ2-3; D remains ambiguous. In germline, CDR1 is SGDLS, CDR2 YYNGEE. The V and J ends lost 1 base and 4 bases respectively, with 7 bases between them. The CDR3 covers 13 residues. The CDR3 DNA reads as TGTGCCAGCAGCGTAAATTCCGCAGATACGCAGTATTTT. Amino acid sequence: CASSVNSADTQYF.

This chain links TRBV6-5 with TRBJ1-2; TRBD1 matches 9 bases. This CDR3 is built from 14 residues. The germline V gene has CDR1 MNHEY and CDR2 SVGAGI. V shed 5 bases and J 7 bases; nucleotides not matched to a gene: 8. Here the CDR3 DNA reads TGTGCCAGCAGTCAGGACAGGGGCTTGGGTGGCTACACCTTC. Translating it yields CASSQDRGLGGYTF.